This T cell receptor (beta chain) was captured in a study of human T cells and chemical hapten exposure. Background on the study: Upper-back patches of 0.01% DPC were read at 6 days.

The CDR3 consists of 15 residues. With 1 base removed from V and 7 bases from J, the gap between germline ends came to 14 bases. Germline values: CDR1 SGHVS, CDR2 FQNEAQ. Source study methods: Sampled TCR counts reached a median of roughly 90,000 per sample, with values ranging from about 20,000 to 750,000. Using its own MiXCR run on the RACE reads, TCRdb lists one record per CDR3 protein. These V and J calls rely on TCRdb rather than the paper's analysis. Among more than 250,000 distinct CDR3 sequences listed, just under 8% were seen once. General study findings and limits: Higher patch test scores went with higher counts of PT1 expanded TCRs.

Time point defined: pre-sensitization, week 0. Treatment indicated: therapeutic diphenylcyclopropenone sensitization with weekly scalp DPC. This clonotype was detected only a few times. Its antigen is unidentified. The receptor's source is a man younger than 35 with alopecia areata. Some clones in this sample may be carry-over from other donors' samples. Source: whole blood, taken in connection with sensitization to the hapten diphenylcyclopropenone (DPC). This sequence joins TRBV7-8 and TRBJ1-5; D remains unclear. The DNA for the CDR3 is TGTGCCAGCAGCTTAGAGAGGGCGATATCCCAGCCCCAGCATTTT. Translated: CASSLERAISQPQHF.